The clone carrying this TCR beta chain has just a few counts. Its antigen remains unidentified. By 5'RACE template switching, TCR cDNA was produced, with a universal primer site and UMIs added in the process. One entry per CDR3 protein results from TCRdb running MiXCR on the 5' RACE reads. The repertoire includes about 350,000 distinct CDR3 sequences, around 13% of them detected once, and 3.2% sits in the top ten. V lost 0 bases and J lost 4, with 13 bases in between. The length of the CDR3 is 15 residues. CDR1 and CDR2 (germline): SGHRS, YFSETQ. The data stem from a study of T cells after yellow fever vaccination. Study-wide findings and caveats: Primary-vaccination clones mostly resurfaced post-booster (nearly 97% CD4, roughly 87% CD8).

The sequencing used CD4+ T cells sorted from PBMCs, collected 15 days after the yellow fever booster vaccination. This sequence was found in a man between 18 and 29 years old who received the YFV17D yellow fever vaccine. This chain uses TRBV5-1 with TRBJ2-5; a possible D gene is TRBD1 (5 bases). The CDR3 sequence is CASSLALGQGETQYF. The CDR3 DNA follows: TGCGCCAGCAGCTTGGCCCTTGGGCAGGGAGAGACCCAGTACTTC. The full variable domain, completed using reference TRBV5-1 and TRBJ2-5, is KAGVTQTPRYLIKTRGQQVTLSCSPISGHRSVSWYQQTPGQGLQFLFEYFSETQRNKGNFPGRFSGRQFSNSRSEMNVSTLELGDSALYLCASSLALGQGETQYFGPGTRLLVL.